A single T cell receptor beta chain is shown here with its context. Its specificity is unknown. Sequenced by immunoSEQ multiplex PCR; TCRdb stores in-frame clones only, minus some. This sample yields about 92,000 clones, of which about nine tenths are seen a single time; about 9.4% belongs to the top ten. Germline V CDR1 and CDR2: SEHNR, FQNEAQ (reference sequence). V lost 1 base, J lost 5 bases, and 4 bases stayed unmatched. The CDR3 has 14 amino acids. This sample was included in a study of T cell responses to AZD1222 COVID-19 vaccine. Study outcomes and limitations: Unmutated variant regions are reportedly the target of nearly half of TCRs that are spike-specific.

The gene calls are TRBV7-9 and TRBJ2-7, with 8 bases matching TRBD2. This specimen was peripheral blood, taken on day 0 of AZD1222 vaccination. The TCR comes from an adult in good health. The CDR3 loop is CASSLVPGGDEQYF. The CDR3, as DNA: TGTGCCAGCAGCTTAGTCCCCGGGGGGGACGAGCAGTACTTC.